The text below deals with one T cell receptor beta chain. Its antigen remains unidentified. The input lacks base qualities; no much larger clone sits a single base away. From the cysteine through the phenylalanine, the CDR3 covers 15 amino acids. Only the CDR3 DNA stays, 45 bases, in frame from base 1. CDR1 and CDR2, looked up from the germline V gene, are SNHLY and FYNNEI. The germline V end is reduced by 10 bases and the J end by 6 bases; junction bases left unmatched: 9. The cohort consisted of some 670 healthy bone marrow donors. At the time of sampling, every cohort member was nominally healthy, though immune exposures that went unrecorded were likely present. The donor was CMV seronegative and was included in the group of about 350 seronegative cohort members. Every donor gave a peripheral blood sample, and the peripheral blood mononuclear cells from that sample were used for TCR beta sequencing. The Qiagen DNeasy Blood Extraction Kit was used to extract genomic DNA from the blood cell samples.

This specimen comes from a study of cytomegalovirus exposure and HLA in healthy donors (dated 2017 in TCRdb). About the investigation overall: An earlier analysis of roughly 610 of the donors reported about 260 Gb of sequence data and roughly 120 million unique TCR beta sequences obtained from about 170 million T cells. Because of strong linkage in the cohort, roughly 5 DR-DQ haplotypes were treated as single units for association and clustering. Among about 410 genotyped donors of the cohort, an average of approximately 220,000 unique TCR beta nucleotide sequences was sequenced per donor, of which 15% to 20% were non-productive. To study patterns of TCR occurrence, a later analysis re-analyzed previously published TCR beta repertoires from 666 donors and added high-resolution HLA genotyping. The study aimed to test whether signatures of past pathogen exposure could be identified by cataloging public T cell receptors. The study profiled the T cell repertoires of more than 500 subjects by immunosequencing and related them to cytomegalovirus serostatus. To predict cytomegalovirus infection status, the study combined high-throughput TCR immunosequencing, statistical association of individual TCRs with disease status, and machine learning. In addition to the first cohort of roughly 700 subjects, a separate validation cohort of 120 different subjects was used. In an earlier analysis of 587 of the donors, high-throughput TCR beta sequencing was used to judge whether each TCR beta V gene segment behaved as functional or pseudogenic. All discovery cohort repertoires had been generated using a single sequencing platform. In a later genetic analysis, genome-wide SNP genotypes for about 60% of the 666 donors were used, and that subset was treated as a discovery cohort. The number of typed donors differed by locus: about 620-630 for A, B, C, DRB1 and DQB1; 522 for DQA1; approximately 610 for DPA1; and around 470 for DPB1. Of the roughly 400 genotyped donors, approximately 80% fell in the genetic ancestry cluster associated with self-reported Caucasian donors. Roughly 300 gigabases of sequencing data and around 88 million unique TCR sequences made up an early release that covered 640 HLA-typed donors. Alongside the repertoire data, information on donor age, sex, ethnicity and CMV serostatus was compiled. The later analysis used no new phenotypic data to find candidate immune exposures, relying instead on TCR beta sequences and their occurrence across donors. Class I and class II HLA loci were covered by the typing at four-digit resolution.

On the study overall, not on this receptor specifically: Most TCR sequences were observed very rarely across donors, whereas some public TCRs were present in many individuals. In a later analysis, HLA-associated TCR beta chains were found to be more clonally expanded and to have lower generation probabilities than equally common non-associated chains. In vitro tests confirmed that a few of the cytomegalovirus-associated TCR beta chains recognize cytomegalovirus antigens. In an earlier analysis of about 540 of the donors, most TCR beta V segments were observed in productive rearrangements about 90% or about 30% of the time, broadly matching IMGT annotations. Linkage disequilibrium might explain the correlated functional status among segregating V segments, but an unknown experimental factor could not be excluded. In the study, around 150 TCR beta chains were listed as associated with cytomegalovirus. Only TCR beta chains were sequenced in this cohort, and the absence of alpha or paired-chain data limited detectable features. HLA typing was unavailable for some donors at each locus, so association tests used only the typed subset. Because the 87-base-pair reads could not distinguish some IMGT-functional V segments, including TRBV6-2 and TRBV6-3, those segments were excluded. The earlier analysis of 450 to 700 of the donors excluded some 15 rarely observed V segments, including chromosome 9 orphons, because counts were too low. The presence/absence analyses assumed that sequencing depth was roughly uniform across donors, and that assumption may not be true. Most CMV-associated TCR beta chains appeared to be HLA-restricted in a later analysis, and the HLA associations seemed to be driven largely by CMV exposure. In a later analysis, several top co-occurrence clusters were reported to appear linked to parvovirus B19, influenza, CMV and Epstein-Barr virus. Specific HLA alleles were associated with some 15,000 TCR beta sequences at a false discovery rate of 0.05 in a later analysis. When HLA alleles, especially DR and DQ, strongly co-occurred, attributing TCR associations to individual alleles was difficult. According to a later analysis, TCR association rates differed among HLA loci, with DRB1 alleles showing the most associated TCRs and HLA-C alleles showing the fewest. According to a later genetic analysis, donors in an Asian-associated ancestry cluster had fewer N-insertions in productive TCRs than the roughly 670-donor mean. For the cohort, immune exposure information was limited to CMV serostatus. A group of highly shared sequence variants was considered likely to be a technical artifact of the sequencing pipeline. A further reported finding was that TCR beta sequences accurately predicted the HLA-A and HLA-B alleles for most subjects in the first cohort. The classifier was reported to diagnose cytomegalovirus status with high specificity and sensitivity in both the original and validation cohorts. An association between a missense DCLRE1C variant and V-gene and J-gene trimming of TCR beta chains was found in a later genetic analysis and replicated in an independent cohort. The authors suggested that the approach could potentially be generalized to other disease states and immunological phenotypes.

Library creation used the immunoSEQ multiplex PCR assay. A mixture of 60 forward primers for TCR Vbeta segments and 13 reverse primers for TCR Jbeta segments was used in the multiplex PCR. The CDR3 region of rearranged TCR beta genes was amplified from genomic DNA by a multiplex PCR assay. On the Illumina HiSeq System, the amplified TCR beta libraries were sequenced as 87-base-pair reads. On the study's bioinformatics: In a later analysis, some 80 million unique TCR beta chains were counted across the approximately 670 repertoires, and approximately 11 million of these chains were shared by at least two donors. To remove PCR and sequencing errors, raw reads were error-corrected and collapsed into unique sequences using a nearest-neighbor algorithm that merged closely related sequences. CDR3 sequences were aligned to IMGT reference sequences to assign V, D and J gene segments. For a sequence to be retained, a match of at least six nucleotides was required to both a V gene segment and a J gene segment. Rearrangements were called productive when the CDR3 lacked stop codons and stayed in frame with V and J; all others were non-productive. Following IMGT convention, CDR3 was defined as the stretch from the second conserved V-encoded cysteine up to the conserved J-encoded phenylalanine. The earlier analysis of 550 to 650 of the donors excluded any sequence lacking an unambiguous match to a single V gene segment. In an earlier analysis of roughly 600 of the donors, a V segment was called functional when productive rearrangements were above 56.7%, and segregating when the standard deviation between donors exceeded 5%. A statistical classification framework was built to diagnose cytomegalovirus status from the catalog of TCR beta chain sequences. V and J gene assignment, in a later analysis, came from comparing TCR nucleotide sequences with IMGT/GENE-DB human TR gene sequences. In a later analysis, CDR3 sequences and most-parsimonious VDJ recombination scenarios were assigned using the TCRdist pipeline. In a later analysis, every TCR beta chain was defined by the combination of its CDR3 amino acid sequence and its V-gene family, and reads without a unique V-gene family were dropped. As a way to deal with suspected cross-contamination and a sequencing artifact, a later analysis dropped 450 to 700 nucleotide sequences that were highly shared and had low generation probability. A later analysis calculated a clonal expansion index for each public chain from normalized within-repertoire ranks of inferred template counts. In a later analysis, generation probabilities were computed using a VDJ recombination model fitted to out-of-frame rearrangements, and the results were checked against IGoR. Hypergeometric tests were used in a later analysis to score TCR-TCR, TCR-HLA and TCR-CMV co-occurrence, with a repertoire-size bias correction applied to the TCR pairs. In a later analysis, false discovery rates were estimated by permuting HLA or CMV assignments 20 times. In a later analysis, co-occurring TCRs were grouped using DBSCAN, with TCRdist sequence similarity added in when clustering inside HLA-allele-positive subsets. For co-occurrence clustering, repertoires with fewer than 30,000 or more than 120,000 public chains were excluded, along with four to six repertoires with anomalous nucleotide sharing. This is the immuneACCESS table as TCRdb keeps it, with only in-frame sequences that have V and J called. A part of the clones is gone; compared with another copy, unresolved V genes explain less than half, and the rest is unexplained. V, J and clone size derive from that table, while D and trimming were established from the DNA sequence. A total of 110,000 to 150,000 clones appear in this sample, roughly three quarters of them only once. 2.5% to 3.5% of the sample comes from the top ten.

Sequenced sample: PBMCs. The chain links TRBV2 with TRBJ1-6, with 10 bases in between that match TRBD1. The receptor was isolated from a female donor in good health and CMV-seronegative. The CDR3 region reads CATGGQGTFNSPLHF. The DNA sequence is TGTGCCACAGGGGGACAGGGGACCTTTAATTCACCCCTCCACTTT.